These T cell receptor beta chains were read from a single sample in a study of shared clonotypes between healthy human individuals. Only in-frame clones appear in the TCRdb table, and some are missing; sequencing was by immunoSEQ multiplex PCR. The table has about 2.1 million clones, around 95% seen once. Sequenced material: naive CD8+ T cells from PBMCs. The receptor set was obtained from a man between 18 and 29 years old in good health. Some clones in this sample may be carry-over from other donors' samples. The CDR3 runs from the conserved cysteine through the conserved F or W. A D gene is named only where the DNA matches it firmly. A clone size is listed for some rows: how often the clone was seen (once, few, many), or a class if it is expanded.

D	size	V	J	DNA	CDR3
-	-	TRBV10-3	TRBJ1-4	TGTGCCATCAGTGTAGGACTGGGTGAAAAACTGTTTTTT	CAISVGLGEKLFF
-	-	TRBV29-1	TRBJ1-2	TGCAGCGACCGAACGGGGAACTATGGCTACACCTTC	CSDRTGNYGYTF
-	-	TRBV4-1	TRBJ1-6	TGCGCCAGCAGCCCGGGACCTAATGGTAATTCACCCCTCCACTTT	CASSPGPNGNSPLHF
-	-	TRBV7-9	TRBJ2-7	TGTGCCAGCAGCTCACATTGGACTAACCCGGATCCCTACGAGCAGTACTTC	CASSSHWTNPDPYEQYF
-	-	TRBV28	TRBJ2-3	TGTGCCAGCAGTTTTGAGTCCCACATCCCCTCCACAGATACGCAGTATTTT	CASSFESHIPSTDTQYF
-	-	TRBV7-6	TRBJ2-7	TGTGCCAGCAGCTCTGACTACGAGCAGTACTTC	CASSSDYEQYF
TRBD1	-	TRBV7-3	TRBJ1-2	TGTGCCAGCAGCGAGAATAGCGGACAGGCACATGGCTACACCTTC	CASSENSGQAHGYTF
-	-	TRBV5-4	TRBJ2-7	TGTGCCGCCGGGGGTCAGGCAAGTTACGAGCAGTACTTC	CAAGGQASYEQYF
TRBD1	-	TRBV5-4	TRBJ1-2	TGTGCCAGCAGCCCGGGACAGGGTGGCTATGGCTACACCTTC	CASSPGQGGYGYTF
-	-	TRBV14	TRBJ2-7	TGTGCCAGCAGCCACGTGAACGAGCAGTACTTC	CASSHVNEQYF
TRBD1	-	TRBV27	TRBJ1-2	TGTGCCAGCAGTTACACAGGGGCCTTCTATGGCTACACCTTC	CASSYTGAFYGYTF
-	once	TRBV27	TRBJ1-5	TGTGCCAGCAGTTCAGCACGGACCAATCAGCCCCAGCATTTT	CASSSARTNQPQHF
-	-	TRBV9	TRBJ1-1	TGTGCCAGCGGCCGAGGGGGGAACACTGAAGCTTTCTTT	CASGRGGNTEAFF
-	-	TRBV5-6	TRBJ2-2	TGTGCCAGCAGCTTCCGCCCAATGCGGGTTAACACCGGGGAGCTGTTTTTT	CASSFRPMRVNTGELFF
-	-	TRBV4-1	TRBJ2-2	TGCGCCAGCAGCCAAGTTAGTGTTAACACCGGGGAGCTGTTTTTT	CASSQVSVNTGELFF
TRBD1	-	TRBV7-9	TRBJ2-7	TGTGCCAGCAGCTTACCGACAGGGGGCGCCTTCGAGCAGTACTTC	CASSLPTGGAFEQYF
-	once	TRBV7-6	TRBJ2-5	TGTGCCAGCAGCTTAGATGCAGCCCAAGAGACCCAGTACTTC	CASSLDAAQETQYF
-	-	TRBV6-5	TRBJ2-7	TGTGCCAGCAGTGCAACCCGGGACAACGCCTACGAGCAGTACTTC	CASSATRDNAYEQYF
-	few	TRBV30	TRBJ1-2	TGTGCCTGGAGTCCCTCCATTAATGGCTACACCTTC	CAWSPSINGYTF
-	-	TRBV9	TRBJ2-1	TGTGCCAGCAGCGAGGGGGGCGGAGCCTACAATGAGCAGTTCTTC	CASSEGGGAYNEQFF
TRBD2	-	TRBV15	TRBJ2-5	TGTGCCACCAGCAGAGCAGGACTAGCGGGAGGATACCAAGAGACCCAGTACTTC	CATSRAGLAGGYQETQYF
-	-	TRBV27	TRBJ1-1	TGTGCCAGCAGCATCTTGGGTAGTGGGACTGAAGCTTTCTTT	CASSILGSGTEAFF
TRBD1	-	TRBV2	TRBJ2-7	TGTGCCAGCAGTGCGATGGGGACAGGATCGTACGAGCAGTACTTC	CASSAMGTGSYEQYF
-	-	TRBV4-1	TRBJ2-7	TGCGCCAGCAGCCGTGGACGCGCTCGCGACGAGCAGTACTTC	CASSRGRARDEQYF
-	-	TRBV9	TRBJ1-5	TGTGCCAGCAGCGTAGACTGTAATGCGTCTAGCAATCAGCCCCAGCATTTT	CASSVDCNASSNQPQHF
TRBD1	-	TRBV7-8	TRBJ1-2	TGTGCCAGCAGCTTTGTGAGCCGAGGACAGGGGGGCAGTGTTGGCTACACCTTC	CASSFVSRGQGGSVGYTF
-	-	TRBV5-8	TRBJ2-1	TGTGCCAGCAGCTTGGGGGGCAGGGAATACTACAATGAGCAGTTCTTC	CASSLGGREYYNEQFF
-	-	TRBV4-3	TRBJ2-7	TGCGCCAGCAGCCAATCGGGGACCTTCTCCTACGAGCAGTACTTC	CASSQSGTFSYEQYF
TRBD2	-	TRBV9	TRBJ2-7	TGTGCCAGCAGCACCGGACTAGCGGGAGTACTCTACGAGCAGTACTTC	CASSTGLAGVLYEQYF
TRBD1	-	TRBV28	TRBJ2-1	TGTGCCAGCAGGAACCCCGGGACAGGGGGCTACTTTGAGCAGTTCTTC	CASRNPGTGGYFEQFF
-	-	TRBV12-5	TRBJ2-1	TGTGCTAGTGGCTTCACAGGGAATGAGCAGTTCTTC	CASGFTGNEQFF
-	-	TRBV4-1	TRBJ2-2	TGCGCCAGCAGCCAAGATTGGGAAACCGGGGAGCTGTTTTTT	CASSQDWETGELFF
TRBD1	-	TRBV11-2	TRBJ2-7	TGTGCCAGCAGCTTGATCGGGACAGGATCCTACGAGCAGTACTTC	CASSLIGTGSYEQYF
-	-	TRBV2	TRBJ2-7	TGTGCCAGCAGTGAAGACCCCCCGGGACACTACGAGCAGTACTTC	CASSEDPPGHYEQYF
-	once	TRBV2	TRBJ2-5	TGTGCCAGCAGTGAGAGGGAGAAGTCAGAGACCCAGTACTTC	CASSEREKSETQYF
TRBD2	once	TRBV7-9	TRBJ2-1	TGTGCCAGCAGCCTAACCGTAGCGGGAACAAATGAGCAGTTCTTC	CASSLTVAGTNEQFF
-	-	TRBV6-6	TRBJ1-1	TGTGCCAGCAGTTCAGTCTCGGGGGACACTGAAGCTTTCTTT	CASSSVSGDTEAFF
TRBD1	-	TRBV2	TRBJ2-7	TGTGCCAGCAGACCGGGACAGGGGGTACACGAGCAGTACTTC	CASRPGQGVHEQYF
-	-	TRBV7-9	TRBJ1-1	TGTGCCAGCAGCCGATCACCCAACACTGAAGCTTTCTTT	CASSRSPNTEAFF
TRBD2	-	TRBV10-1	TRBJ2-1	TGCGCCACCAAGGGTGGCGGGAGGGCCAGCTGGAATGAGCAGTTCTTC	CATKGGGRASWNEQFF
TRBD1	-	TRBV7-6	TRBJ1-1	TGTGCCAGCAGCCCCGGGACAGGGGCCGAAGCTTTCTTT	CASSPGTGAEAFF
TRBD2	-	TRBV11-2	TRBJ2-5	TGTGCCAGCAGCCCCCGGCGGGGGGACGGGGGCTCGGAGACCCAGTACTTC	CASSPRRGDGGSETQYF
TRBD2	-	TRBV11-2	TRBJ2-5	TGTGCCAGCAGCTTAGATTATCTAGCGGGAGCCCAAGAGACCCAGTACTTC	CASSLDYLAGAQETQYF
-	-	TRBV7-9	TRBJ2-6	TGTGCCAGCAGCTCGACAGTCTCTGGGGCCAACGTCCTGACTTTC	CASSSTVSGANVLTF
TRBD2	-	TRBV29-1	TRBJ2-1	TGCAGCGTTGAAGGCGGGAGAAGTGAGCAGTTCTTC	CSVEGGRSEQFF
TRBD1	-	TRBV29-1	TRBJ1-1	TGCAGCGTTGCAGGCACCGGGACAGGGAACACTGAAGCTTTCTTT	CSVAGTGTGNTEAFF
-	once	TRBV5-8	TRBJ2-5	TGTGCCAGCACAACGTGGGGGCGGAAAGAGACCCAGTACTTC	CASTTWGRKETQYF
-	-	TRBV18	TRBJ2-7	TGTGCCAGCTCACCACCTTATGTGCAGGGGTCCGGGCAGTACTTC	CASSPPYVQGSGQYF
-	-	TRBV14	TRBJ2-1	TGTGCCAGCAGCCAAGCGGGGCCCTACAATGAGCAGTTCTTC	CASSQAGPYNEQFF
-	few	TRBV4-1	TRBJ1-1	TGCGCCAGCAGCCAAGATCCGGGGCTCGGCACTGAAGCTTTCTTT	CASSQDPGLGTEAFF
TRBD1	-	TRBV28	TRBJ2-1	TGTGCCAGCAGTTTAGGAGTACCACAGGGGGACAACAATGAGCAGTTCTTC	CASSLGVPQGDNNEQFF
-	-	TRBV27	TRBJ2-7	TGTGCCAGCAGTTTATCGGGGGGATCCGGGTACGAGCAGTACTTC	CASSLSGGSGYEQYF
-	-	TRBV7-9	TRBJ1-1	TGTGCCAGCAGCTCCGGTCGGGGGCACACTGAAGCTTTCTTT	CASSSGRGHTEAFF
TRBD1	-	TRBV7-9	TRBJ1-1	TGTGCCAGCAGGTCCGGGACAGGGGGGAACACTGAAGCTTTCTTT	CASRSGTGGNTEAFF
-	-	TRBV15	TRBJ2-1	TGTGCCACCAGCAGAGCGCCGGGACTCTTCTACAATGAGCAGTTCTTC	CATSRAPGLFYNEQFF
-	-	TRBV27	TRBJ2-7	TGTGCCAGCTGGTTTAAGGGGAACAGGAGTCCCCACGAGCAGTACTTC	CASWFKGNRSPHEQYF
-	-	TRBV5-1	TRBJ1-1	TGCGCCAGCAGCTTGGCATGGAACACTGAAGCTTTCTTT	CASSLAWNTEAFF
TRBD1	-	TRBV5-8	TRBJ2-5	TGTGCCAGCAGCCCCCGAGGGGACAGGGGCCAAGAGACCCAGTACTTC	CASSPRGDRGQETQYF